This is a list of T cell receptor beta chains from one sample in a study of blood T cell repertoires in COVID-19. Libraries were prepared by immunoSEQ multiplex PCR; TCRdb keeps only in-frame clonotypes and omits some of them. Here the sample spans a few thousand clones, around 88% being singletons. Material: peripheral blood. Receptors originate from a man in his 70s with COVID-19, enrolled during active disease. The CDR3 runs from the conserved cysteine through the conserved F or W. D genes are given only for firm matches. Expanded clones get a size class; other rows say once, few or many, or leave the size out.

J: TRBJ2-2
length: 17
D: TRBD2
size: .
V: TRBV19
DNA: TGTGCCAGTAGCATAGGGACTAGCGGGAGTATTACCGGGGAGCTGTTTTTT
CDR3: CASSIGTSGSITGELFF

J: TRBJ2-7
length: 14
D: .
size: .
V: TRBV19
DNA: TGTGCCAGTAGTGTACAGGATTCCTCCTACGAGCAGTACTTC
CDR3: CASSVQDSSYEQYF

J: TRBJ1-1
length: 13
D: .
size: few
V: TRBV3-1/TRBV3-2
DNA: TGTGCCAGCAGCCAGGGCAGGGTAGCTGAAGCTTTCTTT
CDR3: CASSQGRVAEAFF

J: TRBJ2-7
length: 15
D: TRBD1
size: few
V: TRBV11-1
DNA: TGTGCCAGCAGCTTAGGGACGACAGGGATGTACGAGCAGTACTTC
CDR3: CASSLGTTGMYEQYF

J: TRBJ1-5
length: 14
D: .
size: large
V: TRBV6-5
DNA: TGTGCCAGCAGCCTCGGGGGGCGCAATCAGCCCCAGCATTTT
CDR3: CASSLGGRNQPQHF

J: TRBJ2-2
length: 17
D: .
size: .
V: TRBV5-6
DNA: TGTGCCAGCAGCTTGGCTTTGAGGACACCTAACACCGGGGAGCTGTTTTTT
CDR3: CASSLALRTPNTGELFF

J: TRBJ2-1
length: 16
D: .
size: once
V: TRBV5-1
DNA: TGCGCCAGCCAACTATTAGCGGACAACTCCTACAATGAGCAGTTCTTC
CDR3: CASQLLADNSYNEQFF

J: TRBJ1-3
length: 13
D: .
size: .
V: TRBV3-1/TRBV3-2
DNA: TGTGCCAGCACCCCGAACGGTGGAAACACCATATATTTT
CDR3: CASTPNGGNTIYF

J: TRBJ2-2
length: 14
D: .
size: .
V: TRBV29-1
DNA: TGCAGCGTTGAGTTCCTCGGGAGCACCGGGGAGCTGTTTTTT
CDR3: CSVEFLGSTGELFF

J: TRBJ1-2
length: 12
D: .
size: .
V: TRBV7-9
DNA: TGTGCCAGCAGCCCCCTAGGCCGTGGCTACACCTTC
CDR3: CASSPLGRGYTF

J: TRBJ1-6
length: 13
D: TRBD1
size: .
V: TRBV6-5
DNA: TGTGCCAGCAGCCGGACAGGATATTCACCCCTCCACTTT
CDR3: CASSRTGYSPLHF

J: TRBJ1-1
length: 12
D: .
size: .
V: TRBV5-1
DNA: TGCGCCAGCAGCCAGATGAACACTGAAGCTTTCTTT
CDR3: CASSQMNTEAFF

J: TRBJ1-2
length: 14
D: .
size: few
V: TRBV27
DNA: TGTGCCAGCAGTTTATCGTTCCAGGGCTATGGCTACACCTTC
CDR3: CASSLSFQGYGYTF

J: TRBJ2-7
length: 16
D: TRBD1
size: .
V: TRBV5-1
DNA: TGCGCCAGCAGCTTCAATCGTGGGACAGGGAGGTCCGAGCAGTACTTC
CDR3: CASSFNRGTGRSEQYF

J: TRBJ2-7
length: 15
D: TRBD1
size: .
V: TRBV7-9
DNA: TGTGCCAGCAGCCCATGGACAGGGCCGCCCTACGAGCAGTACTTC
CDR3: CASSPWTGPPYEQYF

J: TRBJ2-7
length: 13
D: TRBD1
size: .
V: TRBV4-1
DNA: TGCGCCAGCAGCCAAGGGCAGGGGGCCGAGCAGTACTTC
CDR3: CASSQGQGAEQYF